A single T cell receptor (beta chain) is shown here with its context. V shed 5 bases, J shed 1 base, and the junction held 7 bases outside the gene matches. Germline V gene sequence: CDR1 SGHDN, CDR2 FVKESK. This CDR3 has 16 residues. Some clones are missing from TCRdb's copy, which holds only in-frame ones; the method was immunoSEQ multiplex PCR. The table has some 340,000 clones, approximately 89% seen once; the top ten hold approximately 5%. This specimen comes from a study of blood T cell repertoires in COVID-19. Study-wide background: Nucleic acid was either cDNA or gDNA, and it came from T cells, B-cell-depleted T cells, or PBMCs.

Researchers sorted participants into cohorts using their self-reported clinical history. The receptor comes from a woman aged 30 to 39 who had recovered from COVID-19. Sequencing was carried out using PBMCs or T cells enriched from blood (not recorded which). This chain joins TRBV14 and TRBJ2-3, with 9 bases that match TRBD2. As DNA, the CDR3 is TGTGCCAGCAGCGCCCTAGCGGGGACCCGCACAGATACGCAGTATTTT. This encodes CASSALAGTRTDTQYF.